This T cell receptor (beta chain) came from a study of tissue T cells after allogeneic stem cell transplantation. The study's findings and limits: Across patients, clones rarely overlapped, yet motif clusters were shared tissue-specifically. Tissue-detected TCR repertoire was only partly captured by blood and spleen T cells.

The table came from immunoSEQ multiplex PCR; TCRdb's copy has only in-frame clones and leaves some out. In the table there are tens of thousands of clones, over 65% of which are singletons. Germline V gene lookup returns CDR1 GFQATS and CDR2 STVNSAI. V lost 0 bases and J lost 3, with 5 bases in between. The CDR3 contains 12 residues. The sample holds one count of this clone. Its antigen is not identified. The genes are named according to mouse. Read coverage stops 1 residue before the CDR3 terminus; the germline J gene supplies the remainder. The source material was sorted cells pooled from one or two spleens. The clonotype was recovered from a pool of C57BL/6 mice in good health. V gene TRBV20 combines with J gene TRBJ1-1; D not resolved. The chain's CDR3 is CGAREPDTEVFF. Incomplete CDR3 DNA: TGTGGTGCTAGGGAACCAGACACAGAAGTCTTC.